Listed here are 21 T cell receptor beta chains from one sample, sequenced in a study of cytomegalovirus exposure and HLA in healthy donors. The assay was immunoSEQ multiplex PCR, and TCRdb's table has in-frame clones only and misses some. The repertoire has some 85,000 clones, about 96% of them found once; the top ten carry roughly 1.3%. The sample consisted of PBMCs. The source of these receptors is a woman aged 18-30 years in good health and CMV-seronegative.

The chain couples TRBV7-2 to TRBJ2-1; 8 bases line up with TRBD2. Unmatched junction bases numbered 13, after V lost 5 bases and J lost 10 bases. The CDR3 runs 15 residues. Germline V gives CDR1 SGHTA, CDR2 FQGNSA. The CDR3 nucleotides read TGTGCCAGCAGCCCCTGGGGTAGAGCGGGAGTCGAGCAGTTCTTC. Translation: CASSPWGRAGVEQFF.

CDR3 residues: CASSPGTGPNEQFF. In nucleotides, the CDR3 is TGTGCCAGCAGTCCCGGGACAGGTCCCAATGAGCAGTTCTTC. The chain couples TRBV28 to TRBJ2-1, with 8 nucleotides matching TRBD1. Germline CDR1 is MDHEN and CDR2 is SYDVKM. Germline trimming cut 5 bases from V and 6 bases from J; bases unmatched to any gene: 6. CDR3 length: 14 residues.

This chain uses TRBV5-1 with TRBJ2-1; TRBD1 agrees at 8 bases. V lost 5 bases and J lost 9; bases outside the gene matches: 10. This CDR3 is built from 14 residues. In germline, CDR1 is SGHRS, CDR2 YFSETQ. CDR3 sequence reads: CASSNTQGASEQFF. In DNA, the CDR3 is TGCGCCAGCAGTAACACCCAGGGGGCTAGTGAGCAGTTCTTC.

CDR3 residues: CASSYSDRGDTIYF. CDR3 in DNA: TGTGCCAGCAGTTACTCGGACAGGGGGGACACCATATATTTT. The rearrangement links TRBV6-5 to TRBJ1-3; 10 nucleotides align to TRBD1. The junction had 1 base not matched to a gene; V was cut back by 0 bases and J by 8 bases. Germline lookup yields CDR1 MNHEY and CDR2 SVGAGI. The length of the CDR3 is 14 residues.

The rearrangement joins TRBV25-1 to TRBJ1-2; 9 bases align to TRBD1. The V gene's germline CDR1 is MGHDK and CDR2 SYGVNS. The length of the CDR3 is 15 residues. V lost 4 bases, J lost 4 bases, and 7 bases stayed unmatched. Written as DNA, the CDR3 is TGTGCCAGCAGTGGCCCGGGACAGGGTACCTATGGCTACACCTTC. The encoded protein is CASSGPGQGTYGYTF.

The chain couples TRBV5-1 to TRBJ2-1; perhaps TRBD1 as D (6 bases). The germline gives CDR1 SGHRS, CDR2 YFSETQ. Trimming cost V 2 bases and J 4 bases, with 10 bases left between them. The CDR3 is 14 amino acids. The CDR3: CASSFGRGYNEQFF. Here the CDR3 DNA reads TGCGCCAGCAGCTTCGGCAGGGGATACAATGAGCAGTTCTTC.

The chain recombines TRBV7-6 with TRBJ2-5; D gene ambiguous. The germline V gene encodes CDR1 SGHVS and CDR2 FNYEAQ. There are 13 residues in the CDR3. Trimming took off 2 bases at V and 4 bases at J, with 8 bases between the two ends. In DNA, the CDR3 is TGTGCCAGCAGCTTATCCGGTACAGAGACCCAGTACTTC. As protein: CASSLSGTETQYF. Together with reference TRBV7-6 and TRBJ2-5, the CDR3 gives the full variable domain: GAGVSQSPRYKVTKRGQDVALRCDPISGHVSLYWYRQALGQGPEFLTYFNYEAQQDKSGLPNDRFSAERPEGSISTLTIQRTEQRDSAMYRCASSLSGTETQYFGPGTRLLVL.

V and J are TRBV11-2 and TRBJ2-1; 12 nucleotides agree with TRBD2. CDR3 length equals 17 residues. Per the germline V gene, CDR1 is SGHAT and CDR2 is FQNNGV. J gave up 8 bases and V 4 bases, and 12 bases lay outside the gene matches. CDR3 residues: CASSSLGLAGKDDEQFF. CDR3 coding DNA: TGTGCCAGCAGCTCACTCGGACTAGCGGGAAAGGACGATGAGCAGTTCTTC.

This chain links TRBV5-6 with TRBJ2-1; D not certain. Trimming removed 0 bases from V and 8 bases from J, with 9 bases in between. This CDR3 is built from 13 residues. The germline V gene encodes CDR1 SGHDT and CDR2 YYEEEE. CDR3 amino acids: CASSLGGMDEQFF. The CDR3 bases are TGTGCCAGCAGCTTGGGCGGAATGGATGAGCAGTTCTTC.

This chain joins TRBV7-9 and TRBJ2-7; 12 positions agree with TRBD1. Per germline, CDR1 SEHNR and CDR2 FQNEAQ (reference sequence). The CDR3 contains 16 residues. The V and J ends lost 0 bases and 3 bases, in that order; junction bases with no gene match: 3. This CDR3 is CASSLAGTGGFYEQYF. DNA of the CDR3: TGTGCCAGCAGCTTAGCGGGGACAGGGGGCTTCTACGAGCAGTACTTC.

The gene calls are TRBV18 and TRBJ1-4; 11 positions agree with TRBD1. J gave up 5 bases and V 4 bases, and 9 bases lay outside the gene matches. Germline V gene data show CDR1 as KGHSH and CDR2 as LQKENI. The CDR3 covers 17 residues. The CDR3 loop reads CASSQDRTGGWNEKLFF. The CDR3 DNA reads TGTGCCAGCTCACAAGACCGGACAGGGGGCTGGAATGAAAAACTGTTTTTT. Using reference TRBV18 and TRBJ1-4 for the parts outside the CDR3, the full variable domain is NAGVMQNPRHLVRRRGQEARLRCSPMKGHSHVYWYRQLPEEGLKFMVYLQKENIIDESGMPKERFSAEFPKEGPSILRIQQVVRGDSAAYFCASSQDRTGGWNEKLFFGSGTQLSVL.

The count of this clone is one. The chain uses TRBV5-8 and TRBJ2-5, with D hard to call. Germline CDR1 and CDR2: SGHTS and YDEGEE. The length of the CDR3 is 11 residues. Trimming shortened V by 3 bases and J by 2 bases, and 2 bases separated the two germline ends. The CDR3 protein is CASSSQETQYF. The CDR3 DNA reads TGTGCCAGCAGCTCACAAGAGACCCAGTACTTC.

The chain is built from TRBV6-5 and TRBJ2-5; 8 bases align to TRBD2. The CDR3 loop spans 16 amino acids. CDR1 is MNHEY and CDR2 is SVGAGI in the germline V gene. V was pared by 2 bases and J by 2 bases, with 7 bases of the junction left unmatched. The CDR3 coding sequence is TGTGCCAGCAGTTACGGTCTAGCGGGCATACAAGAGACCCAGTACTTC. Translating it yields CASSYGLAGIQETQYF.

The chain employs TRBV18 and TRBJ2-7, with TRBD2 matching 14 bases. The junction had 10 bases not matched to a gene; V was cut back by 3 bases and J by 6 bases. The CDR3 is 17 residues long. CDR1 is KGHSH, CDR2 LQKENI, per germline. The CDR3 protein is CASSPRIPGLAGAEQYF. In DNA form, the CDR3 reads TGTGCCAGCTCACCTAGAATACCGGGACTAGCGGGGGCCGAGCAGTACTTC.

The V gene is TRBV6-1, the J gene TRBJ2-7, with 8 bases identical to TRBD1. Germline assignment: CDR1 MNHNS and CDR2 SASEGT. With 6 bases clipped from V and 0 bases from J, the junction kept 4 bases outside the gene matches. There are 14 residues in the CDR3. As DNA, the CDR3 is TGTGCCAGCAGGATACAGGGGGACTCCTACGAGCAGTACTTC. This gives the protein CASRIQGDSYEQYF.

A single count supports this clone. The rearrangement uses TRBV5-1 and TRBJ2-1; D may be TRBD2 (6 bases). CDR3 size: 15 residues. V was trimmed by 4 bases and J by 1 base, leaving 12 bases between them. Germline V CDR1 and CDR2: SGHRS, YFSETQ. CDR3 in amino acids: CASSQSGGSYNEQFF. As DNA, the CDR3 is TGCGCCAGCAGCCAATCCGGAGGGTCCTACAATGAGCAGTTCTTC.

This chain joins TRBV5-1 and TRBJ2-1; 8 bases line up with TRBD2. Germline V lookup: CDR1 SGHRS, CDR2 YFSETQ. This CDR3 is built from 15 residues. V shed 3 bases, J shed 2 bases, and the junction held 4 bases outside the gene matches. The CDR3 region is CASSSSGSTYNEQFF. The CDR3 coding sequence is TGCGCCAGCAGCTCCAGCGGGAGTACCTACAATGAGCAGTTCTTC.

This rearrangement joins TRBV5-6 to TRBJ2-1; TRBD2 matches 8 bases. V was pared by 4 bases and J by 3 bases, with 6 bases of the junction left unmatched. This CDR3 contains 15 residues. CDR1 and CDR2 from the germline V gene are SGHDT and YYEEEE. The CDR3: CASSRGLGDYNEQFF. CDR3 DNA: TGTGCCAGCAGCCGGGGACTAGGGGACTACAATGAGCAGTTCTTC. The whole variable domain, filled in from reference TRBV5-6 and TRBJ2-1, reads DAGVTQSPTHLIKTRGQQVTLRCSPKSGHDTVSWYQQALGQGPQFIFQYYEEEERQRGNFPDRFSGHQFPNYSSELNVNALLLGDSALYLCASSRGLGDYNEQFFGPGTRLTVL.

V is TRBV27 and J is TRBJ2-1, with 8 bases identical to TRBD2. Per germline, CDR1 MNHEY and CDR2 SMNVEV (reference sequence). V was clipped by 5 bases and J by 2 bases; unmatched bases: 2. The CDR3 has 14 amino acids. The CDR3 DNA reads as TGTGCCAGCAGTAGCGGGAGTACCTACAATGAGCAGTTCTTC. It translates to CASSSGSTYNEQFF.

The chain recombines TRBV11-3 with TRBJ2-7, with TRBD2 matching 7 bases. V lost 6 bases and J lost 4; bases outside the gene matches: 6. CDR1 and CDR2 from the germline V gene are SGHNT and YENEEA. The length of the CDR3 is 13 residues. The CDR3 nucleotides read TGTGCCAGCAGTTACGAGCGGGGTTACGAGCAGTACTTC. It encodes CASSYERGYEQYF.

The CDR3 region is CASSVWTGGNEQFF. The CDR3, as DNA: TGTGCCAGCAGCGTCTGGACAGGCGGCAATGAGCAGTTCTTC. The chain combines TRBV6-5 with TRBJ2-1, with 7 nucleotides matching TRBD1. The CDR3 runs 14 residues. The V gene's germline CDR1 is MNHEY and CDR2 SVGAGI. V was clipped by 6 bases and J by 6 bases; unmatched bases: 8.